This T cell receptor beta chain derives from a study of cytomegalovirus exposure and HLA in healthy donors. Regarding the study as a whole: When presence/absence was analysed, sequencing depth was taken to be roughly uniform across donors. V- and J-gene trimming in TCR beta was tied to a missense DCLRE1C variant by an analysis performed later. The authors enumerated 150 to 200 TCR beta chains as linked to cytomegalovirus.

Trimming left V 0 bases short and J 0 bases short, with 8 bases between. This CDR3 comprises 15 residues. The V gene's germline CDR1 is MNHEY and CDR2 SMNVEV (reference sequence). In the PCR, 60 Vbeta and 13 Jbeta primers were used. Profiling relied on immunoSEQ multiplex PCR, and the TCRdb table lists in-frame clones only, not all of them. The sample has 110,000 or so clones, 70% to 75% seen once; the top ten hold around 1.3%. The donors gave bone marrow, and they were healthy. Comment on this clone: The antigen is not known.

The receptor's source is a man aged 40-50 years in good health and CMV-seronegative. The rearrangement uses TRBV27 and TRBJ1-2; D gene ambiguous. The specimen was PBMCs. The CDR3 bases are TGTGCCAGCAGTTTATCCGGACTAGCTAACTATGGCTACACCTTC. Protein product: CASSLSGLANYGYTF.